The clone carrying this T cell receptor (beta chain) was seen a single time. V lost 6 bases, J lost 6 bases, and 2 bases stayed unmatched. Per germline, CDR1 LGHDT and CDR2 YNNKEL (reference sequence). The length of the CDR3 is 14 residues. Methods used by the authors: Reference gene primer amplification in the assay estimated nucleated cell counts. Generated by immunoSEQ multiplex PCR, the TCRdb table keeps only in-frame clones and is missing some. The V and J calls and clone size were taken over from that table, and D and trimming were inferred from the DNA. The data contain around 100,000 clones, 84% of them singletons. This specimen belongs to a study of blood T cell repertoires in COVID-19. Study overall: Some COVID-19 samples were acute and others convalescent; all came from the United States, Italy and Spain.

The sample was peripheral blood. The TCR comes from a human donor in a cohort sampled during active COVID-19. The chain uses TRBV3-1 (or the pseudogene TRBV3-2) and TRBJ2-3, with 14 bases lining up with TRBD2. The CDR3 DNA reads TGTGCCAGCAGGGGGACTAGCGGGAGCGATACGCAGTATTTT. This sequence encodes CASRGTSGSDTQYF.